A selection of T cell receptor beta chains follows, all from one sample in a study of OX40 agonist ivuxolimab in advanced cancers. Using immunoSEQ multiplex PCR, the repertoire was profiled, and TCRdb retains in-frame clones only, with some absent. The sample has about 72,000 clones, roughly 88% seen once. The sequences come from CD4+ or CD8+ T cells sorted from blood, collected in a trial of the OX40 agonist ivuxolimab. All receptors come from an adult with an advanced solid tumor such as melanoma, head and neck, liver or kidney cancer. The CDR3 runs from the conserved cysteine through the conserved F or W. The D gene is left open where the match is weak. The size entry is marked missing in some rows and otherwise reads once, few, many or a size class.

>.|TRBV5-6|TRBJ2-2|.
TGTGCCAGCAGCCGGGGTAACACCGGGGAGCTGTTTTTT
CASSRGNTGELFF
>TRBD2|TRBV27|TRBJ2-2|.
TGTGCCAGCAGTTTATTGGTAACTAGCGCGAACACCGGGGAGCTGTTTTTT
CASSLLVTSANTGELFF
>.|TRBV30|TRBJ2-5|.
TGTGCCTGGAGTGTAGGCGGAGAGACCCAGTACTTC
CAWSVGGETQYF
>TRBD1|TRBV19|TRBJ2-2|once
TGTGCCAGTAGTGGGGACAGTTGGGGCACCGGGGAGCTGTTTTTT
CASSGDSWGTGELFF
>.|TRBV18|TRBJ1-1|once
TGTGCCAGCTCACCAGGGTCGAACACTGAAGCTTTCTTT
CASSPGSNTEAFF
>TRBD2|TRBV19|TRBJ2-1|.
TGTGCCAGTGGGGGGACTATGCTCAATGAGCAGTTCTTC
CASGGTMLNEQFF
>.|TRBV5-8|TRBJ2-5|.
TGTGCCAGCGGTGAACGGGGACCGATCCAAGAGACCCAGTACTTC
CASGERGPIQETQYF
>TRBD2|TRBV2|TRBJ2-5|.
TGTGCCAGCTCCTGGCTAGCGGGTGCGGAGACCCAGTACTTC
CASSWLAGAETQYF
>TRBD1|TRBV5-1|TRBJ2-7|.
TGCGCCAGCAGGGTACAGGGGTTCGACGAGCAGTACTTC
CASRVQGFDEQYF
>.|TRBV19|TRBJ1-1|.
TGTGCCAGTAGTAGCGGACGGAGGAACACTGAAGCTTTCTTT
CASSSGRRNTEAFF
>TRBD2|TRBV11-2|TRBJ2-1|.
TGTGCCAGCAGAAGCGGGAGTTGGTCCTACAATGAGCAGTTCTTC
CASRSGSWSYNEQFF
>TRBD2|TRBV5-1|TRBJ2-7|.
TGCGCCAGCAGCGCCCCGGGGGGTGTACGTAGCGAGCAGTACTTC
CASSAPGGVRSEQYF
>.|TRBV27|TRBJ1-1|.
TGTGCCAGCCGATTTGACAGGCCGAACACTGAAGCTTTCTTT
CASRFDRPNTEAFF
>TRBD1|TRBV7-9|TRBJ2-2|.
TGTGCCAGTAAACAGGGGGCGAACACCGGGGAGCTGTTTTTT
CASKQGANTGELFF
>.|TRBV7-2|TRBJ1-1|.
TGTGCCAGCAGACAAGCGGCGACAGATCTGAACACTGAAGCTTTCTTT
CASRQAATDLNTEAFF
>TRBD1|TRBV6-6|TRBJ2-2|.
TGTGCCAGTGGGGGACAGACGAAGAACACCGGGGAGCTGTTTTTT
CASGGQTKNTGELFF
>TRBD1|TRBV30|TRBJ1-6|.
TGTGCCTGGAGTGTAAGGACAGGCCGTTCACCCCTCCACTTT
CAWSVRTGRSPLHF
>TRBD1|TRBV5-1|TRBJ2-7|once
TGCGCCAGCAGCTTTAAGCCCTATTTCGTCCGGGACAGGGGAAATATTGACGAGCAGTACTTC
CASSFKPYFVRDRGNIDEQYF
>TRBD1|TRBV5-4|TRBJ1-4|.
TGTGCCAGCAGCTTGGGACAGGGAAGTGAAAAACTGTTTTTT
CASSLGQGSEKLFF